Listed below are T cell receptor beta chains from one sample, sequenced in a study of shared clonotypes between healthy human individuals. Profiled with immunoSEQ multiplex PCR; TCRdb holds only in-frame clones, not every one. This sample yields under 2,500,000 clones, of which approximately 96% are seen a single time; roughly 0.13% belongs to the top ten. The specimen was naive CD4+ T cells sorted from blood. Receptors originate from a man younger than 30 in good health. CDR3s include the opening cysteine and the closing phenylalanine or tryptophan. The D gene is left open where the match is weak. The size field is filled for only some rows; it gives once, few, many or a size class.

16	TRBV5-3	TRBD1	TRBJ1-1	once	CARSLVGTGTNTEAFF	TGTGCCAGAAGCTTGGTGGGGACAGGGACGAACACTGAAGCTTTCTTT
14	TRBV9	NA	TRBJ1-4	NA	CASSVGGIPEKLFF	TGTGCCAGCAGCGTAGGTGGCATTCCTGAAAAACTGTTTTTT
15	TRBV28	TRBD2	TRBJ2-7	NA	CASSLGASGAYEQYF	TGTGCCAGCAGTTTAGGGGCTAGCGGGGCCTACGAGCAGTACTTC
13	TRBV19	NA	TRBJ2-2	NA	CASSIWDTGELFF	TGTGCCAGTAGTATTTGGGACACCGGGGAGCTGTTTTTT
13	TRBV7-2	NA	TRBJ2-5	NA	CASSPGQQETQYF	TGTGCCAGCAGTCCTGGACAGCAAGAGACCCAGTACTTC
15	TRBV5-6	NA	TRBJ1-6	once	CASSFYGGRVSPLHF	TGTGCCAGCAGCTTTTACGGGGGGCGAGTTTCACCCCTCCACTTT
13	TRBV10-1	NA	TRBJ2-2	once	CASSTTGTGELFF	TGCGCCAGCAGTACAACAGGGACCGGGGAGCTGTTTTTT
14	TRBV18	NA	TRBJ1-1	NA	CASSPAEGNTEAFF	TGTGCCAGCTCACCTGCGGAGGGGAACACTGAAGCTTTCTTT
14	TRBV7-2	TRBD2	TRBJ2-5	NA	CASSLDGLAETQYF	TGTGCCAGCAGCTTAGATGGACTAGCGGAGACCCAGTACTTC
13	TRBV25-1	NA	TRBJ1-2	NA	CASSTVARYGYTF	TGTGCCAGCAGTACTGTGGCGAGGTATGGCTACACCTTC
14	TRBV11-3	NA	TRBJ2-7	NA	CASSLGVGSYEQYF	TGTGCCAGCAGCTTAGGGGTAGGGTCCTACGAGCAGTACTTC
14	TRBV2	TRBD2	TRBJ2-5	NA	CASSVSGSTETQYF	TGTGCCAGCAGTGTCAGCGGGAGTACGGAGACCCAGTACTTC
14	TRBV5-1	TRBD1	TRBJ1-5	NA	CASRPGTGSQPQHF	TGCGCCAGCAGGCCCGGGACAGGGTCCCAGCCCCAGCATTTT
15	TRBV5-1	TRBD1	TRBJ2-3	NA	CASVEGQRVTDTQYF	TGCGCCAGCGTCGAGGGACAGAGAGTCACAGATACGCAGTATTTT
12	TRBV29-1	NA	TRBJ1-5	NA	CSVWAANQPQHF	TGCAGCGTTTGGGCTGCCAATCAGCCCCAGCATTTT
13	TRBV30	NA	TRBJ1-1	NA	CAWSSGTGPEAFF	TGTGCCTGGAGTTCCGGTACTGGTCCTGAAGCTTTCTTT
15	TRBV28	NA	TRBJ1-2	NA	CASSLLGPGNYGYTF	TGTGCCAGCAGTTTATTAGGCCCGGGGAACTATGGCTACACCTTC
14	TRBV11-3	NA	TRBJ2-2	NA	CASREGANTGELFF	TGTGCCAGCAGAGAGGGGGCGAACACCGGGGAGCTGTTTTTT
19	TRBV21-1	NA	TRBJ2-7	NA	CASSKGKRGATMSSYEQYF	TGTGCCAGCAGCAAAGGGAAGCGGGGGGCCACAATGAGCTCCTACGAGCAGTACTTC
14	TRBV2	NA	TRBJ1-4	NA	CASRKRGINEKLFF	TGTGCCAGCAGGAAAAGAGGAATTAATGAAAAACTGTTTTTT
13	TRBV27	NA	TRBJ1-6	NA	CASTQTGLSPLHF	TGTGCCAGCACACAAACGGGACTTTCACCCCTCCACTTT
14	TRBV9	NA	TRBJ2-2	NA	CASSVVEGAGELFF	TGTGCCAGCAGCGTAGTGGAGGGAGCCGGGGAGCTGTTTTTT
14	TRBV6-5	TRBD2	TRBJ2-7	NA	CASSRAGSSYEQYF	TGTGCCAGCAGTCGAGCGGGGAGCTCCTACGAGCAGTACTTC
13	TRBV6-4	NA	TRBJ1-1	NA	CASSSQVNTEAFF	TGTGCCAGCAGTTCCCAGGTGAACACTGAAGCTTTCTTT
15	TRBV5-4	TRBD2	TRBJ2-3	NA	CASSLAGPSTDTQYF	TGTGCCAGCAGCTTAGCGGGGCCTAGCACAGATACGCAGTATTTT
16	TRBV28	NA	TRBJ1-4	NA	CASSPDSWSTNEKLFF	TGTGCCAGCAGTCCGGACAGCTGGTCAACTAATGAAAAACTGTTTTTT
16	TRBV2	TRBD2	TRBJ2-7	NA	CASKPSYSGTYYEQYF	TGTGCCAGCAAACCAAGCTACAGCGGGACGTACTACGAGCAGTACTTC
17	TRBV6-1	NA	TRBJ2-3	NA	CASSEVVGVVGTDTQYF	TGTGCCAGCAGTGAAGTCGTAGGGGTGGTGGGCACAGATACGCAGTATTTT
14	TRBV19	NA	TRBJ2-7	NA	CASSIRTGAYEQYF	TGTGCCAGTAGTATACGCACAGGAGCCTACGAGCAGTACTTC
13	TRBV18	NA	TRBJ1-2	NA	CASSSEDRYGYTF	TGTGCCAGCTCATCAGAGGACAGATATGGCTACACCTTC
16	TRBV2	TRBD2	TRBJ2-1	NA	CASSRTSGGAINEQFF	TGTGCCAGCAGTCGGACTAGCGGGGGGGCCATCAATGAGCAGTTCTTC
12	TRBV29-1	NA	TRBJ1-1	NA	CSTGIAGQLAFF	TGCAGCACCGGGATTGCGGGGCAGCTTGCTTTCTTT
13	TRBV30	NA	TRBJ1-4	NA	CAWSPAGWEKLFF	TGTGCCTGGAGCCCGGCAGGCTGGGAAAAACTGTTTTTT
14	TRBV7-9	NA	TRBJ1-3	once	CASSPGEKVNTIYF	TGTGCCAGCAGCCCTGGGGAGAAGGTTAACACCATATATTTT
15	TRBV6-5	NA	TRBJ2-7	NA	CASSYLGGPTYEQYF	TGTGCCAGCAGTTATCTAGGGGGACCCACCTACGAGCAGTACTTC
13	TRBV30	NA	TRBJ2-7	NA	CAWRRPGRYEQYF	TGTGCCTGGAGGAGGCCAGGACGGTACGAGCAGTACTTC
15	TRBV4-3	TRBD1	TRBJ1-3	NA	CASSLQTGAGNTIYF	TGCGCCAGCAGCCTCCAGACAGGGGCTGGAAACACCATATATTTT
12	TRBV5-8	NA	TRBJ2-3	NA	CASTPLTDTQYF	TGTGCCAGCACCCCCTTGACAGATACGCAGTATTTT
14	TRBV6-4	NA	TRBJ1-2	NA	CASSESPAIYGYTF	TGTGCCAGCAGTGAGTCGCCAGCCATCTATGGCTACACCTTC
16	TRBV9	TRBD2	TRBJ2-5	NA	CASSGSPGLVVETQYF	TGTGCCAGCAGCGGATCCCCTGGACTAGTGGTTGAGACCCAGTACTTC